This is a list of T cell receptor beta chains from one sample in a study of cytomegalovirus exposure and HLA in healthy donors. Clones were sequenced by immunoSEQ multiplex PCR, and TCRdb holds only the in-frame ones, with some missing. The data hold 120,000 or so clones, with 76% observed a single time. The sample comprised PBMCs. Source of these receptors: a man younger than 40 in good health and CMV-seropositive. Each CDR3 is given with its conserved first and last residue. Fields, in order: clone size, V gene, J gene, D gene, CDR3 protein, CDR3 DNA. D genes are given only for firm matches. Clone size is given for some rows only: seen once, a few or many times, or a class if the clone is expanded.

clone_size: NA
v_call: TRBV28
j_call: TRBJ2-7
d_call: TRBD1
cdr3_aa: CASEIQGDSYEQYF
cdr3_nt: TGTGCCAGCGAGATTCAGGGGGACTCCTACGAGCAGTACTTC

clone_size: once
v_call: TRBV5-1
j_call: TRBJ2-2
d_call: NA
cdr3_aa: CASSLAGDGTGELFF
cdr3_nt: TGCGCCAGCAGCTTGGCAGGGGATGGGACCGGGGAGCTGTTTTTT

clone_size: NA
v_call: TRBV5-1
j_call: TRBJ2-7
d_call: NA
cdr3_aa: CASSLDRDGVRDSYEQYF
cdr3_nt: TGCGCCAGCAGCTTGGATCGCGATGGGGTCCGGGACTCCTACGAGCAGTACTTC

clone_size: NA
v_call: TRBV5-1
j_call: TRBJ1-6
d_call: TRBD1
cdr3_aa: CASSPSTRQGDTSSPLHF
cdr3_nt: TGCGCCAGCAGCCCGTCCACGAGACAGGGGGACACGTCTTCACCCCTCCACTTT

clone_size: NA
v_call: TRBV11-3
j_call: TRBJ2-3
d_call: NA
cdr3_aa: CASSYAAADTQYF
cdr3_nt: TGTGCCAGCAGCTACGCAGCGGCAGATACGCAGTATTTT

clone_size: NA
v_call: TRBV4-2
j_call: TRBJ1-6
d_call: NA
cdr3_aa: CASSPKGVRALDSPLHF
cdr3_nt: TGTGCCAGCAGCCCCAAGGGGGTAAGGGCCCTGGATTCACCCCTCCACTTT

clone_size: NA
v_call: TRBV4-2
j_call: TRBJ2-7
d_call: NA
cdr3_aa: CASSQPEHEQYF
cdr3_nt: TGTGCCAGCAGCCAACCAGAACACGAGCAGTACTTC

clone_size: NA
v_call: TRBV2
j_call: TRBJ2-3
d_call: NA
cdr3_aa: CASVELEDTQYF
cdr3_nt: TGTGCCAGCGTAGAATTAGAGGATACGCAGTATTTT

clone_size: NA
v_call: TRBV28
j_call: TRBJ2-7
d_call: NA
cdr3_aa: CASSLSFYEQYF
cdr3_nt: TGTGCCAGCAGTTTGTCCTTCTACGAGCAGTACTTC

clone_size: NA
v_call: TRBV9
j_call: TRBJ1-1
d_call: NA
cdr3_aa: CASSVGGGLNTEAFF
cdr3_nt: TGTGCCAGCAGCGTAGGGGGGGGGCTGAACACTGAAGCTTTCTTT

clone_size: once
v_call: TRBV9
j_call: TRBJ2-5
d_call: NA
cdr3_aa: CASSDMKETQYF
cdr3_nt: TGTGCCAGCAGCGACATGAAAGAGACCCAGTACTTC

clone_size: NA
v_call: TRBV28
j_call: TRBJ2-1
d_call: TRBD2
cdr3_aa: CASSFPLAGGLLEQFF
cdr3_nt: TGTGCCAGCAGTTTCCCGCTAGCGGGGGGGCTCCTCGAGCAGTTCTTC

clone_size: once
v_call: TRBV25-1
j_call: TRBJ2-3
d_call: NA
cdr3_aa: CASSGTATDTQYF
cdr3_nt: TGTGCCAGCAGTGGGACAGCCACAGATACGCAGTATTTT

clone_size: few
v_call: TRBV10-3
j_call: TRBJ2-7
d_call: NA
cdr3_aa: CAISGPTGSYEQYF
cdr3_nt: TGTGCCATCAGTGGACCGACAGGATCCTACGAGCAGTACTTC

clone_size: few
v_call: TRBV4-1
j_call: TRBJ2-5
d_call: TRBD1
cdr3_aa: CASSQPGTGNQETQYF
cdr3_nt: TGCGCCAGCAGCCAACCTGGGACAGGGAACCAAGAGACCCAGTACTTC

clone_size: NA
v_call: TRBV4-3
j_call: TRBJ2-3
d_call: TRBD2
cdr3_aa: CASSQDPASGLDSTDTQYF
cdr3_nt: TGCGCCAGCAGCCAAGATCCGGCTAGCGGCCTTGATAGCACAGATACGCAGTATTTT

clone_size: NA
v_call: TRBV9
j_call: TRBJ2-7
d_call: TRBD1
cdr3_aa: CASSSTGGPHYEQYF
cdr3_nt: TGTGCCAGCAGCTCCACAGGGGGCCCTCACTACGAGCAGTACTTC

clone_size: once
v_call: TRBV29-1
j_call: TRBJ2-5
d_call: NA
cdr3_aa: CSVDGDTETQYF
cdr3_nt: TGCAGCGTTGACGGGGATACAGAGACCCAGTACTTC

clone_size: NA
v_call: TRBV2
j_call: TRBJ1-4
d_call: TRBD1
cdr3_aa: CASRGDRGSEKLFF
cdr3_nt: TGTGCCAGCAGGGGGGACAGGGGGAGTGAAAAACTGTTTTTT

clone_size: NA
v_call: TRBV4-3
j_call: TRBJ2-1
d_call: NA
cdr3_aa: CASSRGRTETYNEQFF
cdr3_nt: TGCGCCAGCAGCCGAGGCAGAACGGAAACCTACAATGAGCAGTTCTTC

clone_size: NA
v_call: TRBV14
j_call: TRBJ2-3
d_call: NA
cdr3_aa: CASSQAPGDTQYF
cdr3_nt: TGTGCCAGCAGCCAAGCTCCGGGGGATACGCAGTATTTT

clone_size: NA
v_call: TRBV19
j_call: TRBJ1-2
d_call: NA
cdr3_aa: CATNPTQTPYGYTF
cdr3_nt: TGTGCCACCAACCCCACCCAGACACCTTATGGCTACACCTTC

clone_size: NA
v_call: TRBV28
j_call: TRBJ2-5
d_call: NA
cdr3_aa: CASSLREETQYF
cdr3_nt: TGTGCCAGCAGTTTAAGAGAAGAGACCCAGTACTTC

clone_size: NA
v_call: TRBV19
j_call: TRBJ2-2
d_call: TRBD2
cdr3_aa: CASSFSGALTGELFF
cdr3_nt: TGTGCCAGTAGTTTTAGCGGGGCCCTTACCGGGGAGCTGTTTTTT

clone_size: few
v_call: TRBV2
j_call: TRBJ2-2
d_call: NA
cdr3_aa: CASSAFGGQGTGELFF
cdr3_nt: TGTGCCAGCAGTGCATTTGGGGGACAAGGGACCGGGGAGCTGTTTTTT

clone_size: NA
v_call: TRBV6-1
j_call: TRBJ2-5
d_call: NA
cdr3_aa: CASNRAPETQYF
cdr3_nt: TGTGCCAGCAACAGGGCCCCAGAGACCCAGTACTTC

clone_size: few
v_call: TRBV19
j_call: TRBJ2-7
d_call: NA
cdr3_aa: CASSPQGNGVREQYF
cdr3_nt: TGTGCCAGTAGTCCACAGGGAAATGGGGTTCGGGAGCAGTACTTC

clone_size: NA
v_call: TRBV10-3
j_call: TRBJ2-7
d_call: TRBD2
cdr3_aa: CAISESSRRGGLYEQYF
cdr3_nt: TGTGCCATCAGTGAGTCGTCGCGACGGGGGGGCCTCTACGAGCAGTACTTC

clone_size: NA
v_call: TRBV6-4
j_call: TRBJ2-6
d_call: NA
cdr3_aa: CASSQGGNSGANVLTF
cdr3_nt: TGTGCCAGCTCACAGGGGGGGAACTCTGGGGCCAACGTCCTGACTTTC

clone_size: NA
v_call: TRBV2
j_call: TRBJ2-7
d_call: TRBD2
cdr3_aa: CASSVTSGGAGEQYF
cdr3_nt: TGTGCCAGCAGTGTGACTAGCGGGGGGGCGGGCGAGCAGTACTTC

clone_size: NA
v_call: TRBV6-5
j_call: TRBJ1-2
d_call: NA
cdr3_aa: CASSYSGRENYGYTF
cdr3_nt: TGTGCCAGCAGTTACTCGGGCAGGGAAAACTATGGCTACACCTTC

clone_size: NA
v_call: TRBV2
j_call: TRBJ2-7
d_call: TRBD2
cdr3_aa: CASTVTSGGNYEQYF
cdr3_nt: TGTGCCAGCACAGTGACTAGCGGGGGGAACTACGAGCAGTACTTC

clone_size: NA
v_call: TRBV11-2
j_call: TRBJ2-5
d_call: TRBD1
cdr3_aa: CASSRDRMQETQYF
cdr3_nt: TGTGCCAGCAGCCGGGACAGGATGCAAGAGACCCAGTACTTC

clone_size: NA
v_call: TRBV28
j_call: TRBJ2-2
d_call: NA
cdr3_aa: CASSPPLLDVANTGELFF
cdr3_nt: TGTGCCAGCAGTCCCCCACTACTAGACGTCGCGAACACCGGGGAGCTGTTTTTT

clone_size: few
v_call: TRBV11-1
j_call: TRBJ2-1
d_call: TRBD2
cdr3_aa: CASSSASGVYNEQFF
cdr3_nt: TGTGCCAGCAGCTCAGCTAGCGGGGTTTACAATGAGCAGTTCTTC

clone_size: NA
v_call: TRBV7-6
j_call: TRBJ2-6
d_call: NA
cdr3_aa: CASSSRVSGANVLTF
cdr3_nt: TGTGCCAGCAGCTCCAGGGTTTCTGGGGCCAACGTCCTGACTTTC

clone_size: NA
v_call: TRBV6-6
j_call: TRBJ2-3
d_call: NA
cdr3_aa: CASRRTGPGTDTQYF
cdr3_nt: TGTGCCAGCAGACGCACAGGGCCGGGCACAGATACGCAGTATTTT